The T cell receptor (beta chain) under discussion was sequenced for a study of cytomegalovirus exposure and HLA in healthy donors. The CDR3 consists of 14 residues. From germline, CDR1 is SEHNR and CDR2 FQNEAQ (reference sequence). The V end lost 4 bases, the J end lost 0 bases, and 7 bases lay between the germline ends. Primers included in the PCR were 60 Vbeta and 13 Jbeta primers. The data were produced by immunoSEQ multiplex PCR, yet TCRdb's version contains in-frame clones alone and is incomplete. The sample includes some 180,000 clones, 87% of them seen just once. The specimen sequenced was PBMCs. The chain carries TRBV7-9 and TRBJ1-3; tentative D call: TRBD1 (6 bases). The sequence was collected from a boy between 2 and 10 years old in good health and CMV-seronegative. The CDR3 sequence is CASSWTVSGNTIYF. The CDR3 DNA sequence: TGTGCCAGCAGCTGGACAGTCTCTGGAAACACCATATATTTT.